The text below deals with one T cell receptor (beta chain). Its cognate antigen is unknown. This entry is derived from a study of cytomegalovirus exposure and HLA in healthy donors. General observations from the study: Some public TCRs appeared in many individuals, while most sequences were rare.

Method: immunoSEQ multiplex PCR; TCRdb's copy keeps in-frame clones and lacks some. The sample includes 90,000 to 150,000 clones, about 85% of them seen just once. Among the approximately 110 subjects of the validation cohort, separate from the approximately 670-subject first cohort, were the donors. This CDR3 spans 15 amino acids. Germline CDR1 SGHAT, CDR2 FQNNGV. V gave up 3 bases and J gave up 7 bases, with 16 bases separating them. The V call is TRBV11-2, the J call TRBJ1-3; no reliable D call. The source of this sequence is a woman aged 25-40 years in good health and CMV-seronegative. Material for sequencing was PBMCs. The CDR3 coding sequence is TGTGCCAGCAGCTTGGACTGGAGGGTAATCAACACCATATATTTT. Amino acid sequence: CASSLDWRVINTIYF.